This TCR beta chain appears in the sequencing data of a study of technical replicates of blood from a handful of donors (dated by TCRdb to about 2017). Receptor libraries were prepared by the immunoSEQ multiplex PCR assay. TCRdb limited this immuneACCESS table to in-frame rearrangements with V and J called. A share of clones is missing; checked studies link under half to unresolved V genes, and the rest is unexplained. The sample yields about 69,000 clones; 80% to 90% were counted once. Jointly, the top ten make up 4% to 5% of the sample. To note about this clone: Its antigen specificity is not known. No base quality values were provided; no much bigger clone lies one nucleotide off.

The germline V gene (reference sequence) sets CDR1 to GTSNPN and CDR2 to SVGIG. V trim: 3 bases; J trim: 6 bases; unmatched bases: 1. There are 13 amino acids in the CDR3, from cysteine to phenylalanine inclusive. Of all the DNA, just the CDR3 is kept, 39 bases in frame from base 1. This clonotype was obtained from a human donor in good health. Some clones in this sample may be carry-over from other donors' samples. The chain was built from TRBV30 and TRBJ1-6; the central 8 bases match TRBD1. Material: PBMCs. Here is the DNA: TGTGCCTGGAGACAGGGGGGTAATTCACCCCTCCACTTT. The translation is CAWRQGGNSPLHF. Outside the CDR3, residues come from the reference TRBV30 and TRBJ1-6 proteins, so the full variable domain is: SQTIHQWPATLVQPVGSPLSLECTVEGTSNPNLYWYRQAAGRGLQLLFYSVGIGQISSEVPQNLSASRPQDRQFILSSKKLLLSDSGFYLCAWRQGGNSPLHFGNGTRLTVT.